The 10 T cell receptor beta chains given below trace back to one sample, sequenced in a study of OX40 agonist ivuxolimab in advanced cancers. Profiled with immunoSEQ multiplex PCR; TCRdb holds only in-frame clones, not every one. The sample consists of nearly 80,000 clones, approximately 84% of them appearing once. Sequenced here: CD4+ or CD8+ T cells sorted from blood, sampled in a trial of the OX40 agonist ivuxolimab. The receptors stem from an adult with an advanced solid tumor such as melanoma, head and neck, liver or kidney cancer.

CDR3 sequence (DNA): TGTGCCAGTAGTCCCAGACAGGGGGCTCGGGGCTACACCTTC. Translated, it gives CASSPRQGARGYTF. The V call is TRBV19, the J call TRBJ1-2; 10 bases line up with TRBD1. The length of the CDR3 is 14 residues. Germline values: CDR1 LNHDA, CDR2 SQIVND (reference sequence). V shed 5 bases and J 8 bases; nucleotides not matched to a gene: 8.

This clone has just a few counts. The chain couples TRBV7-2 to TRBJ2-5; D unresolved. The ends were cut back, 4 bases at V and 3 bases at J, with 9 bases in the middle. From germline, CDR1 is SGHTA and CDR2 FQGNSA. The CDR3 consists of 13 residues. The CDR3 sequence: CASSSRQEETQYF. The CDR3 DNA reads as TGTGCCAGCAGCTCACGACAAGAAGAGACCCAGTACTTC.

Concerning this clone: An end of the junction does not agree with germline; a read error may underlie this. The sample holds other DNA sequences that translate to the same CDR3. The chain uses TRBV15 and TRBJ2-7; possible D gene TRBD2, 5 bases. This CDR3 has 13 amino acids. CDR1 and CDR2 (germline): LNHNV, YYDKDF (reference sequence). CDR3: CATSRDGKYEQYF. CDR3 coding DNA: TGTGCCACTAGCAGAGACGGGAAATACGAGCAGTACTTC.

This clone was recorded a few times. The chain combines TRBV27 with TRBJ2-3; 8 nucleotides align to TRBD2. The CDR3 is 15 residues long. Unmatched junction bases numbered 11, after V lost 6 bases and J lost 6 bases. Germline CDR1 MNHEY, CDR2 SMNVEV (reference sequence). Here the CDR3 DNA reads TGTGCCAGCAGCCCTCGGGGTAGCGGGGTTGATACGCAGTATTTT. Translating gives CASSPRGSGVDTQYF.

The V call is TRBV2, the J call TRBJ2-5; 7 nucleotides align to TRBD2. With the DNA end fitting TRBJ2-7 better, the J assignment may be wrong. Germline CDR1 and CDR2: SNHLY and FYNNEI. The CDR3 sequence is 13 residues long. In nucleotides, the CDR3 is TGTGCCAGCACTAGCGGAATCTCCTACGAGCAGTACTTC. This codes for CASTSGISYEQYF.

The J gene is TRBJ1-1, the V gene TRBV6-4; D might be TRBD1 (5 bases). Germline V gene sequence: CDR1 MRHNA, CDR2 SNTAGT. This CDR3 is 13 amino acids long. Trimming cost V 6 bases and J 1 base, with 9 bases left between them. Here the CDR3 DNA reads TGTGCCAGCAGCAGAACAGGGAACACTGAAGCTTTCTTT. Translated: CASSRTGNTEAFF.

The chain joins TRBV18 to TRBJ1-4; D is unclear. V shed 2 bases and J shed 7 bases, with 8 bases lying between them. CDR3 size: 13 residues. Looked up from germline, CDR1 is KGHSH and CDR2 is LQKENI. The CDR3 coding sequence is TGTGCCAGCTCACCATCCGGTAGTGAAAAACTGTTTTTT. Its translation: CASSPSGSEKLFF.

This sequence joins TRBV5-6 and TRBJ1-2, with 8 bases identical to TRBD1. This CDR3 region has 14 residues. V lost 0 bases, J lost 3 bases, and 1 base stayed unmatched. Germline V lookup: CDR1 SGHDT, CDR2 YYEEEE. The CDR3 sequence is CASSLGQGHYGYTF. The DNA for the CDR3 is TGTGCCAGCAGCTTGGGACAGGGGCACTATGGCTACACCTTC.

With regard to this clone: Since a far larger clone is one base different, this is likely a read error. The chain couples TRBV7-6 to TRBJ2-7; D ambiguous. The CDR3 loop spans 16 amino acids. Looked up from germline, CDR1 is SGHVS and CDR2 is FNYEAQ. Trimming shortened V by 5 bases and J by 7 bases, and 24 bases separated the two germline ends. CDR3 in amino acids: CASSQESALERSEQYF. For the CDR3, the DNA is TGTGCCAGCAGCCAAGAATCGGCCCTCGAACGGTCTGAGCAGTACTTC.

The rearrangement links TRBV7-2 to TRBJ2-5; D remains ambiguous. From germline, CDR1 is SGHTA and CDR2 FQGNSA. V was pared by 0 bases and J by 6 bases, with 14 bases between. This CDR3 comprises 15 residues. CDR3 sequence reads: CASSLALSETKTQYF. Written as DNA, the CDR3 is TGTGCCAGCAGCTTAGCACTCAGTGAAACGAAGACCCAGTACTTC.